These 14 T cell receptor beta chains came from one sample sequenced in a study of human T cells and chemical hapten exposure. Time point in this sample: patch test 1, 2 weeks after DPC sensitization. Regarding treatment: therapeutic diphenylcyclopropenone sensitization with weekly scalp DPC. TCRdb ran MiXCR on the RACE reads and lists one entry per CDR3 protein. The profile shows approximately 70,000 distinct CDR3 sequences, 9.8% of them singletons. This material consisted of whole blood, taken in connection with sensitization to the hapten diphenylcyclopropenone (DPC). The receptors here all came from a woman in her forties with alopecia areata. Some clones in this sample may be carry-over from other donors' samples.

The sample holds many counts of this clonotype. The rearrangement uses TRBV6-6 and TRBJ1-5; D is undetermined. In germline, CDR1 is MNHNY, CDR2 SVGAGI (reference sequence). The length of the CDR3 is 13 residues. Trimming cost V 4 bases and J 4 bases, with 8 bases left between them. CDR3 coding DNA: TGTGCCAGCAGTTCCGACGGTAATCAGCCCCAGCATTTT. This encodes CASSSDGNQPQHF.

This clonotype was seen a handful of times. The CDR3: CASSLDTGFLGEQYF. The CDR3 nucleotides read TGTGCCAGCAGCTTAGACACCGGATTTCTGGGCGAGCAGTACTTC. The chain has TRBV7-2 and TRBJ2-7; D gene ambiguous. The germline V gene encodes CDR1 SGHTA and CDR2 FQGNSA. The CDR3 is 15 amino acids. With 1 base removed from V and 6 bases from J, the gap between germline ends came to 16 bases.

This clonotype was observed at least ten times. V usage is TRBV18 and J usage is TRBJ1-4; a possible D gene is TRBD1 (6 bases). CDR3 length equals 15 residues. The germline gives CDR1 KGHSH, CDR2 LQKENI. V gave up 3 bases and J gave up 1 base, with 9 bases separating them. This CDR3 is CASSPQGLTNEKLFF. CDR3 in DNA: TGTGCCAGCTCACCGCAGGGGTTAACTAATGAAAAACTGTTTTTT.

The chain joins TRBV27 to TRBJ2-3, with 10 bases fitting TRBD1. This CDR3 is built from 14 residues. The V segment lost 4 bases and the J segment 5 bases; nucleotides outside the gene matches: 3. CDR1 is MNHEY, CDR2 SMNVEV, per germline (reference sequence). CDR3 coding DNA: TGTGCCAGCAGTTACGGGACAGGGGTAGATACGCAGTATTTT. This codes for CASSYGTGVDTQYF.

This clonotype has a count of ten or more. Written as DNA, the CDR3 is TGTGCCACCAGTGATTTTACAGGATATGGCTACACCTTC. Protein sequence: CATSDFTGYGYTF. The V and J genes are TRBV24-1 and TRBJ1-2; weak D call: TRBD1 (5 bases). CDR1 is KGHDR, CDR2 SFDVKD, per germline. Trimming pared 1 base from V and 5 bases from J, leaving 7 bases between. The CDR3 sequence is 13 residues long.

The chain uses TRBV6-5 and TRBJ1-2; no reliable D call. Germline CDR1 reads MNHEY; CDR2 reads SVGAGI. The CDR3 is 13 residues long. With 4 bases removed from V and 4 bases from J, the gap between germline ends came to 10 bases. The CDR3 protein is CASSSGDSYGYTF. In DNA form, the CDR3 reads TGTGCCAGCAGTTCCGGCGATAGCTATGGCTACACCTTC.

The chain has TRBV10-3 and TRBJ1-1; unclear D gene. The germline V and J ends were trimmed by 11 bases and 0 bases, with 13 bases remaining between them. In germline, CDR1 is ENHRY, CDR2 SYGVKD. The CDR3 totals 13 residues. The CDR3 nucleotides are TGTGCCTCCTGTTGGTCGCTGAACACTGAAGCTTTCTTT. This gives the protein CASCWSLNTEAFF.

The CDR3 nucleotides are TGTGCCAGCAGCCCCGGGACAGGGACCTATTACACTGAAGCTTTCTTT. It encodes CASSPGTGTYYTEAFF. V usage is TRBV6-2 or TRBV6-3 and J usage is TRBJ1-1; 9 bases line up with TRBD1. Germline V CDR1 and CDR2: MNHEY, SVGEGT. V was pared by 6 bases and J by 3 bases, with 11 bases of the junction left unmatched. The CDR3 extends over 16 amino acids.

This clonotype was counted a few times. V usage is TRBV12-3 or TRBV12-4 and J usage is TRBJ1-3; D possibly corresponds to TRBD1 (5 bases). Deletions cut 7 bases from V and 4 bases from J, with 14 bases between. The CDR3 runs 14 residues. The CDR3 loop reads CASNPRTGGNTIYF. The CDR3 nucleotides read TGTGCCAGCAATCCCCGCACAGGCGGAAACACCATATATTTT.

The chain has TRBV5-1 and TRBJ2-5; D might be TRBD2 (5 bases). The CDR3 is made up of 15 amino acids. Germline values: CDR1 SGHRS, CDR2 YFSETQ. The ends were cut back, 3 bases at V and 4 bases at J, with 16 bases in the middle. CDR3 sequence: CASSSRTDWGETQYF. The CDR3 DNA follows: TGCGCCAGCAGCTCTCGGACGGACTGGGGAGAGACCCAGTACTTC.

This clonotype was picked up many times. This chain uses TRBV11-2 with TRBJ1-2; 9 bases line up with TRBD1. The CDR3 consists of 14 residues. V lost 6 bases to trimming and J lost 6 bases; unmatched junction nucleotides: 8. Germline V gene data show CDR1 as SGHAT and CDR2 as FQNNGV. This CDR3 reads CASSRGTGLDGYTF. CDR3 DNA sequence: TGTGCCAGCAGTCGCGGGACAGGGTTGGATGGCTACACCTTC.

The genes are TRBV28 and TRBJ2-7; perhaps TRBD1 as D (5 bases). Germline V gives CDR1 MDHEN, CDR2 SYDVKM. This CDR3 region has 15 residues. Trimming took 10 bases from V and 4 from J, leaving 23 bases between them. The CDR3 sequence: CATHTLGPKGYEQYF. CDR3 DNA: TGTGCCACACATACGTTAGGACCCAAGGGGTACGAGCAGTACTTC.

This clonotype was recorded many times. This chain connects TRBV25-1 to TRBJ2-1; D is possibly TRBD1 (6 bases). V was clipped by 2 bases and J by 8 bases, with 10 bases between them. The CDR3 is 13 residues long. Germline V gene data show CDR1 as MGHDK and CDR2 as SYGVNS. In DNA form, the CDR3 reads TGTGCCAGCAGTGAAGGGGGCCGTTATGAGCAGTTCTTC. Its translation is CASSEGGRYEQFF.

The chain uses TRBV9 and TRBJ1-6; TRBD1 aligns across 11 bases. V shed 3 bases and J 10 bases; nucleotides not matched to a gene: 6. Germline V gives CDR1 SGDLS, CDR2 YYNGEE. This CDR3 has 15 residues. The CDR3 DNA reads as TGTGCCAGCAGCGGGGGACAGGGGGTAAGATCACCCCTCCACTTT. Translated: CASSGGQGVRSPLHF.